This T cell receptor beta chain was retrieved from a study of T cell responses to AZD1222 COVID-19 vaccine (TCRdb year 2021). For the wider study: AZD1222 recipients given second doses at about 4 weeks or at about 12 weeks were pooled, since spike-specific TCR depth and breadth were not found to differ between the two schedules. Trial participants were enrolled by age into subgroups of 18-55, 56-69 and 70-plus years, and around 150, 29 and 61 TCR-sequenced participants, respectively, were included in these subgroups. TCR sequencing was performed for 230 to 250 trial participants, of whom 200 to 220 were given two doses of AZD1222 and 26 were given two doses of MenACWY control vaccine.

There are 20 amino acids in the CDR3, from cysteine to phenylalanine inclusive. Only the CDR3 DNA is retained, 60 bases long and in frame from the first base. CDR1 is given as MDHEN and CDR2 as SYDVKM, both from the germline V gene. V and J are trimmed by 7 bases and 1 base, and the gene matches miss 14 bases of the junction. On the study overall, not on this receptor specifically: Participants were mostly white British and included more females than males, and it was suggested by the authors that clonal diversity may have been underestimated. Conclusions about previously exposed vaccinees are limited because only six or seven AZD1222 recipients were SARS-CoV-2 seropositive at baseline. Because no day 14 peak-response samples were available, repertoires were characterized only after the peak T cell response. After two AZD1222 doses, both the breadth and the depth of spike-specific TCRs were significantly higher than at day 0 and than in MenACWY recipients. Nearly half of unique spike-specific TCRs reportedly recognized epitopes outside regions mutated in the B.1.351 and B.1.1.7 variants. The vaccine-associated CD4 TCRs covered the entire spike protein, and the dominant responses fell in regions 160-218 and 743-854. In the small 56-69-year group, the increase in depth fell short of significance, most likely because of low power.

Points on this clone: What this receptor recognizes is not known. Base quality data are lacking; no much larger clone is found one base away.

Interpreted using the paper, the time point label stands for: baseline before first vaccination. Vaccinee samples were obtained from the UK trials COV001 and COV002, which included a single-blind randomized controlled phase 2/3 trial of AZD1222 (ChAdOx1 nCoV-19) in healthy adults. For TCRbeta chain sequencing, PBMC samples were collected from trial participants at day 0 and at day 28 after the second dose. The CDR3 regions of human TCRbeta chains were subjected to immunosequencing. The source study handled its data this way. TCRs in the repertoires were matched against a reference library of SARS-CoV-2-specific TCRs that had been generated with the MIRA antigen-specificity platform. Breadth was defined as the fraction of unique TCRs that were SARS-CoV-2-associated, and depth was defined as the fraction of total T cells that were SARS-CoV-2-associated. Using the MIRA data, each spike-specific TCR was assigned both to the spike region to which the TCR was reactive and to a CD4 or CD8 class. Log10-transformed breadth and depth values were compared by one-way ANOVA with Sidak's multiple comparisons tests. The source is immuneACCESS, and TCRdb retained only in-frame sequences with V and J called. Part of the clones is not carried over; for the studies checked, unresolved V genes explain less than half of this, and the remainder is unexplained. V and J calls plus clone size are reproduced from that table; the DNA served to infer D and trimming. This sample has over 120,000 clones in its table, and over 75% of those were observed once. 1.6% of the sample goes to the ten largest clones.

Recombination connected TRBV28 to TRBJ2-2; TRBD2 matches 14 bases in the middle. This specimen was peripheral blood, taken on day 0 of AZD1222 vaccination. This clonotype was sampled from an adult in good health. The CDR3 protein: CASNSRARTSGRRNTGELFF. In nucleotide form, the sequence is TGTGCCAGCAACTCCAGAGCGAGGACTAGCGGGAGGAGGAACACCGGGGAGCTGTTTTTT.